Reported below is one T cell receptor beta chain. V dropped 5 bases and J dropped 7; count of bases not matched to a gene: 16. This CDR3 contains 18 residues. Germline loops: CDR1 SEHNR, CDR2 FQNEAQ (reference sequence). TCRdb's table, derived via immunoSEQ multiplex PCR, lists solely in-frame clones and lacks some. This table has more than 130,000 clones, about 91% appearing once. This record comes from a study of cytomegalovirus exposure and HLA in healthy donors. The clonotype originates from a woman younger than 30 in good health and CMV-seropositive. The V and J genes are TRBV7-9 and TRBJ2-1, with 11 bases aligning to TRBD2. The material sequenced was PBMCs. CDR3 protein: CASSLTKSTSGARNEQFF. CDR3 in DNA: TGTGCCAGCAGCCTGACTAAATCGACTAGCGGGGCCAGAAATGAGCAGTTCTTC.